The T cell receptor beta chain described here comes from a study of blood T cell repertoires in COVID-19. V lost 1 base, J lost 3 bases, and 8 bases stayed unmatched. Germline-derived CDR1 and CDR2 are LNHDA and SQIVND (reference sequence). The CDR3 has 16 residues. Method: immunoSEQ multiplex PCR; TCRdb's copy keeps in-frame clones and lacks some. The sample has about 150,000 clones; 78% are singletons. This sequence joins TRBV19 and TRBJ1-1; 7 bases match TRBD1. The clonotype comes from an elderly man with acute or convalescent COVID-19. Sequences were obtained from peripheral blood. The CDR3 protein is CASSIAAGGTYTEAFF. For the CDR3, the DNA is TGTGCCAGTAGTATAGCCGCAGGGGGGACGTACACTGAAGCTTTCTTT.